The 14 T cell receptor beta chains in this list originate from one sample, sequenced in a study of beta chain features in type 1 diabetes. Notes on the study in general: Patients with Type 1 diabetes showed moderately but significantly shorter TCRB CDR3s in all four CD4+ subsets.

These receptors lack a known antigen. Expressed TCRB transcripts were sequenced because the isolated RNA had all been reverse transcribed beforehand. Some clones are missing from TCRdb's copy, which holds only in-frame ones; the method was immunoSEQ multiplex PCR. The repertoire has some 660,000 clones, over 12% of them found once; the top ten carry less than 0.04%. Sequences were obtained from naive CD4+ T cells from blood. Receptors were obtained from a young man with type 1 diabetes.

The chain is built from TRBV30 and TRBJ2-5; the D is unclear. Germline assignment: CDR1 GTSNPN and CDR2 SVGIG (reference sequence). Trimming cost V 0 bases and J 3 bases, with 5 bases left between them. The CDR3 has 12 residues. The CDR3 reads CAWSVGKETQYF. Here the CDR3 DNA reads TGTGCCTGGAGTGTGGGGAAAGAGACCCAGTACTTC.

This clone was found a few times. The CDR3 here is CASMSVRGSGNTIYF. CDR3 DNA sequence: TGTGCCAGCATGAGCGTCCGAGGCTCTGGAAACACCATATATTTT. The chain links TRBV27 to TRBJ1-3; D is unresolved. Germline lookup yields CDR1 MNHEY and CDR2 SMNVEV (reference sequence). This CDR3 is built from 15 residues. Trimming cost V 7 bases and J 0 bases, with 13 bases left between them.

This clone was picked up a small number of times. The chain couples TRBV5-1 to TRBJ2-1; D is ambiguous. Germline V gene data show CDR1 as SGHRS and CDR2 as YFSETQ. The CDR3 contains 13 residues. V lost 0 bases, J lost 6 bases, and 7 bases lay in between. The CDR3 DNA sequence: TGCGCCAGCAGCTTGGATCCCCTCAATGAGCAGTTCTTC. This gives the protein CASSLDPLNEQFF.

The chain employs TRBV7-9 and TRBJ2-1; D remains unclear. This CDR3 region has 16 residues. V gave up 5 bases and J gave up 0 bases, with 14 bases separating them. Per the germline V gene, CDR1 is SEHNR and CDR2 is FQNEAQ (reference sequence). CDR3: CASSPPAISSYNEQFF. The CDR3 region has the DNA TGTGCCAGCAGCCCCCCAGCCATCAGCTCCTACAATGAGCAGTTCTTC. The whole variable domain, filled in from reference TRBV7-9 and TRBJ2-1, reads DTGVSQNPRHKITKRGQNVTFRCDPISEHNRLYWYRQTLGQGPEFLTYFQNEAQLEKSRLLSDRFSAERPKGSFSTLEIQRTEQGDSAMYLCASSPPAISSYNEQFFGPGTRLTVL.

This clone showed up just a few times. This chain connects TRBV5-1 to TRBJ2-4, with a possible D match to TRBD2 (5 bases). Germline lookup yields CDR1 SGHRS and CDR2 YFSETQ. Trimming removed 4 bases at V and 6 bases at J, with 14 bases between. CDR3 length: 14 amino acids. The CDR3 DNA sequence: TGCGCCAGCAGCCTCGAGGGCGGCGTAAACATTCAGTACTTC. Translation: CASSLEGGVNIQYF.

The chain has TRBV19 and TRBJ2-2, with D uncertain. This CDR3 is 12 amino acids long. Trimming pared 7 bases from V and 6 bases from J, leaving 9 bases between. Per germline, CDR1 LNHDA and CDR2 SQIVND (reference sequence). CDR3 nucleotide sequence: TGTGCCAGTAACGTACAGCCCGGGGAGCTGTTTTTT. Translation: CASNVQPGELFF.

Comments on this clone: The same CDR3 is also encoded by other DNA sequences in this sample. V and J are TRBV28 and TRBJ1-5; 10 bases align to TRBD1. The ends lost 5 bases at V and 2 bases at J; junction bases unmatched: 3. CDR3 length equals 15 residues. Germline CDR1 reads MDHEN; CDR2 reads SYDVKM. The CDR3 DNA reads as TGTGCCAGCAGTCCCGGGACAGGGGGCAATCAGCCCCAGCATTTT. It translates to CASSPGTGGNQPQHF. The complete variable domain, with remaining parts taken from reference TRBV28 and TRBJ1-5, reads DVKVTQSSRYLVKRTGEKVFLECVQDMDHENMFWYRQDPGLGLRLIYFSYDVKMKEKGDIPEGYSVSREKKERFSLILESASTNQTSMYLCASSPGTGGNQPQHFGDGTRLSIL.

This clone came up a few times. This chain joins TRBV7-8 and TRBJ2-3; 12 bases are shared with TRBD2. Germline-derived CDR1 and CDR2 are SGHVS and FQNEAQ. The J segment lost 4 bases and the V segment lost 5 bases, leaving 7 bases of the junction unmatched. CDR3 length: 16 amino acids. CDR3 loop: CASSILTSGGADTQYF. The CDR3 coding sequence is TGTGCCAGCAGCATCCTGACTAGCGGGGGAGCAGATACGCAGTATTTT.

This CDR3 is CASSLGGMNTEAFF. CDR3 DNA: TGTGCCAGCAGCTTAGGTGGGATGAACACTGAAGCTTTCTTT. The chain employs TRBV7-9 and TRBJ1-1; no firm D call. Trimming removed 1 base from V and 0 bases from J, with 6 bases in between. Per germline, CDR1 SEHNR and CDR2 FQNEAQ (reference sequence). The CDR3 is made up of 14 amino acids.

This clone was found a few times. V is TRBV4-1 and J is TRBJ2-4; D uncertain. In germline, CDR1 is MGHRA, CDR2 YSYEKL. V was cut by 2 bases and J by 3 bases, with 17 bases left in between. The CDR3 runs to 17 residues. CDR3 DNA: TGCGCCAGCAGCCAACCGGCCTCTGGTTCAGGCAAAAACATTCAGTACTTC. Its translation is CASSQPASGSGKNIQYF.

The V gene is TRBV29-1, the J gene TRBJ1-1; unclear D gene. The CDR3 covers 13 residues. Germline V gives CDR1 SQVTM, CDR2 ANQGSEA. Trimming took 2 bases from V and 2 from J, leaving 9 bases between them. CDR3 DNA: TGCAGCGTTGAAATCAGTCTCAACACTGAAGCTTTCTTT. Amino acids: CSVEISLNTEAFF.

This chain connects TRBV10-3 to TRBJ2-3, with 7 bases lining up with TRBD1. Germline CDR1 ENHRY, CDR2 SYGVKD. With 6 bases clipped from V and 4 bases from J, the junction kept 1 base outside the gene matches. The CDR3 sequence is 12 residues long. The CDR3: CAISGTADTQYF. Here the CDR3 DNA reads TGTGCCATCAGCGGGACAGCAGATACGCAGTATTTT.

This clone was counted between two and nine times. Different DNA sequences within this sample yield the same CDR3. The CDR3 DNA follows: TGTGCCAGCTCACCCGGGACTTCCTCCTACGAGCAGTACTTC. Protein: CASSPGTSSYEQYF. V usage is TRBV18 and J usage is TRBJ2-7; weak D call: TRBD2 (6 bases). V was shortened by 3 bases and J by 0 bases, with 9 bases between the two germline ends. Germline loops: CDR1 KGHSH, CDR2 LQKENI. This CDR3 has 14 residues.

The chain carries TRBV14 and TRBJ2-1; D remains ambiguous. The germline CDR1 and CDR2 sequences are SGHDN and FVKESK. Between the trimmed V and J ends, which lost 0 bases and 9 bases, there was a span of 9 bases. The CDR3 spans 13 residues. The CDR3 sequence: CASSQDLNLEQFF. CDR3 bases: TGTGCCAGCAGCCAAGATCTAAATCTTGAGCAGTTCTTC.